This T cell receptor beta chain is drawn from a study of blood T cell repertoires in COVID-19 (dated by TCRdb to 2020 to 2022). The study in broad terms: Samples covering the acute and convalescent phases of COVID-19 were provided by collaborators in the United States, Italy and Spain. The material from the prospective study consisted of cDNA or gDNA derived from T cells, B-cell-depleted T cells, or PBMCs. The dataset comprised deeply sampled blood TCRbeta repertoires from subjects exposed to, actively infected with, or recovered from COVID-19. The repertoires were made available in a free public database intended to serve as a resource for research on the immune response to SARS-CoV-2. The samples were drawn from the first 160 participants of the ongoing ImmuneRACE study and from over a thousand subjects provided by 6 global collaborators. Sample metadata almost always included a de-identified subject ID, COVID-19 status, age in years and sex. HLA class I and class II types, where available, came from metadata supplied by the sample provider rather than from assay-based typing. The full study reports these points: How much clinical and demographic metadata was included differed by source and by participant, and the metadata was provided uncurated.

About this clone itself: What antigen it recognizes has not been identified. Per-base quality was not reported, and no clone a single base away is much larger than it.

TCRbeta CDR3 regions were amplified from genomic DNA using the immunoSEQ Assay, a bias-controlled multiplex PCR. For the original study's pipeline: The number of nucleated cells in each sample was estimated from the amplification of reference gene primers within the assay. Sequence reads were collapsed and filtered to measure the absolute abundance of every unique TCRbeta CDR3 rearrangement. Productive Simpson clonality was computed per sample as the square root of Simpson's diversity index over productive rearrangements. TCRdb took over this immuneACCESS table, retaining in-frame rearrangements with V and J assigned. Such tables are incomplete; in checked studies, under half of the missing clones stem from an unresolved V gene, and the remainder is unexplained. V, J and clone size derive from that table, while D and trimming were established from the DNA sequence. The sample records 120,000 to 150,000 clones, about four fifths of which are singletons. The ten most abundant clones make up approximately 5% of the sample.

CDR3 length: 16 amino acids, cysteine to phenylalanine. Of the read, only the CDR3 DNA is kept; its 48 bases are in frame from base 1. CDR1 and CDR2 (SGHVS, FQNEAQ) derive from the germline V gene. V sheds 5 bases and J sheds 4 bases, leaving 17 bases between their ends. Whole blood was collected in K2EDTA tubes by collaborating institutions according to the institutions' own protocols. For TCRbeta analysis, collaborators shipped samples in one of three forms: frozen whole blood, isolated PBMCs, or DNA extracted from either of those sample types. The clonotype comes from a human donor in a cohort sampled during active COVID-19. Material for sequencing was peripheral blood. The chain was built from TRBV7-8 and TRBJ2-2; TRBD1 is perhaps the D gene, given 6 matching bases. The CDR3 sequence is CASSTRSRGTTGELFF. The sequence in DNA is TGTGCCAGCAGCACCAGGTCCAGGGGCACCACCGGGGAGCTGTTTTTT.